This TCR beta chain was profiled in a study of shared clonotypes between healthy human individuals. The CDR3 extends over 11 amino acids. V lost 6 bases, J lost 2 bases, and 5 bases lay in between. Germline CDR1 MNHEY, CDR2 SMNVEV (reference sequence). Overall study results and limits: Compared with memory subsets, naive subsets generally had larger estimated richness.

Naive CD8 populations comprised CD45RO-negative cells positively selected for CCR7, excluding terminally differentiated effector memory CD45RA+ cells. As concerns this clone: Its antigen is as yet unknown.

Generated by immunoSEQ multiplex PCR, the TCRdb table keeps only in-frame clones and is missing some. Among roughly 770,000 clones listed, 96% were seen once. This sequence joins TRBV27 and TRBJ2-7; D gene unclear. The sequenced sample consisted of naive CD8+ T cells sorted from blood. The TCR originated in a man aged 25 to 45 in good health. CDR3 in DNA: TGTGCCAGCAGCCAACCCTACGAGCAGTACTTC. Protein sequence: CASSQPYEQYF.